Listed below are T cell receptor beta chains from one sample, sequenced in a study of CXCR3-negative and CXCR3-positive naive CD8 T cells. TCRdb reprocessed the 5' RACE reads and reports one entry per CDR3 protein, with no DNA. This listing includes fewer than 55,000 distinct CDR3 sequences. The sample taken for sequencing was naive CXCR3- CD8+ T cells from blood. The receptors come from a human donor in good health. Some clones in this sample may be carry-over from other donors' samples. Both conserved end residues are part of each CDR3. Not all rows give a size; the values are once, few, many and, for expanded clones, a class.

clone size	V gene	J gene	CDR3 protein
NA	TRBV7-3	TRBJ2-1	CASSLSVDAYNEQFF
NA	TRBV29-1	TRBJ1-3	CSVEQGAGNTIYF
NA	TRBV28	TRBJ1-2	CASSPRGAYGYTF
NA	TRBV5-4	TRBJ2-5	CASTRGGAETQYF
NA	TRBV6-2/TRBV6-3	TRBJ1-5	CSSSSYTGQGKQPQHF
NA	TRBV6-5	TRBJ2-7	CASSYSPASYEQYF
medium-sized	TRBV7-7	TRBJ2-1	CASSLGDTLNYNEQFF
NA	TRBV20-1	TRBJ1-2	CSAPIWTSNYGYTF
NA	TRBV29-1	TRBJ2-1	CSILYRSSYNEQFF
NA	TRBV20-1	TRBJ1-2	CSARDLLPGQGYGYTF
NA	TRBV10-3	TRBJ2-7	CAISAPDRGLAYEQYF
medium-sized	TRBV6-2/TRBV6-3	TRBJ2-1	CASGGGGPNNEQFF
NA	TRBV7-8	TRBJ2-3	CASSLFGRDTDTQYF
NA	TRBV7-6	TRBJ2-5	CASSQVTTPGETQYF
NA	TRBV29-1	TRBJ2-7	CSVGTAGSYEQYF
NA	TRBV7-3	TRBJ2-3	CASSLTEGGTDTQYF
NA	TRBV7-2	TRBJ1-1	CASSSLGGSVNTEAFF
NA	TRBV5-1	TRBJ2-7	CASRVSNSYEQYF
NA	TRBV7-8	TRBJ2-7	CASSPRQGGEQYF
NA	TRBV5-1	TRBJ2-1	CASSLPGQARSEEQFF
NA	TRBV10-3	TRBJ2-7	CAISDPGLGGYEQYF
NA	TRBV28	TRBJ2-3	CASSLNRGGSDTQYF
NA	TRBV28	TRBJ2-7	CASSPPTTGGPRSYEQYF
NA	TRBV5-1	TRBJ2-2	CASSPEDRLFGELFF
NA	TRBV25-1	TRBJ2-5	CARGVRKTQYF
NA	TRBV14	TRBJ1-2	CASSQYGPNYGYTF
NA	TRBV12-5	TRBJ2-5	CASGPVMGQETQYF
NA	TRBV29-1	TRBJ2-2	CSAGTPNTGELFF
NA	TRBV5-1	TRBJ1-1	CASSPGQGNTEAFF
NA	TRBV29-1	TRBJ2-7	CSSLATVAGTEGYEQYF
NA	TRBV7-9	TRBJ2-5	CASSPRTSGYTTQYF
NA	TRBV6-5	TRBJ2-7	CASSYSFGGETTYEQYF
NA	TRBV7-3	TRBJ2-2	CASSPQGTGELFF
NA	TRBV5-1	TRBJ2-4	CASSSGFGGIAKNIQYF
NA	TRBV29-1	TRBJ2-7	CSASGTGFEQYF
NA	TRBV7-9	TRBJ2-5	CASSSEDRGQETQYF
NA	TRBV7-9	TRBJ2-7	CASSLEGGREQYF
NA	TRBV2	TRBJ1-1	CASRGGTEAFF
NA	TRBV20-1	TRBJ2-7	CSARVAGERGTYEQYF
NA	TRBV11-1	TRBJ2-7	CASSLRRGDSYEQYF
NA	TRBV20-1	TRBJ2-1	CSARGLRGGEQFF
NA	TRBV28	TRBJ1-4	CASSPGTGLVREKLFF
NA	TRBV20-1	TRBJ1-6	CSATDRASYNSPLHF
NA	TRBV15	TRBJ2-2	CATSSPRGSGELFF
NA	TRBV29-1	TRBJ2-7	CSVTTRYSYEQYF
medium-sized	TRBV11-2	TRBJ2-7	CASSATGTGYEQYF